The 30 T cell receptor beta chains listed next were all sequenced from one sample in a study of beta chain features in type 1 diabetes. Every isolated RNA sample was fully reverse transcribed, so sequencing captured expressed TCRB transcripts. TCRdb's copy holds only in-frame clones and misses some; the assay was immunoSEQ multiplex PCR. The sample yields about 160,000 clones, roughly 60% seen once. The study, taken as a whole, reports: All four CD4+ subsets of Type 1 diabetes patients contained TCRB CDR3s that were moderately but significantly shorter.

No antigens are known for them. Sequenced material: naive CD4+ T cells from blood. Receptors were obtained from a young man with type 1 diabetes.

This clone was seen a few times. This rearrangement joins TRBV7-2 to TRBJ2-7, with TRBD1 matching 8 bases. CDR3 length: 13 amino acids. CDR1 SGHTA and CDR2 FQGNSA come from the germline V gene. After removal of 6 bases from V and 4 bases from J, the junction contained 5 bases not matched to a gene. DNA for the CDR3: TGTGCCAGCAGAGGACAGGGTGTATACGAGCAGTACTTC. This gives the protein CASRGQGVYEQYF.

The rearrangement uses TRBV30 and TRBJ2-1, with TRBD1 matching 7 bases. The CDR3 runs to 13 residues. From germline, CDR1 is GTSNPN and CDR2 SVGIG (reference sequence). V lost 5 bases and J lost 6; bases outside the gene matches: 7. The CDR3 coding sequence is TGTGCCTGGGAGACAGGGTGGGGCAATGAGCAGTTCTTC. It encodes CAWETGWGNEQFF.

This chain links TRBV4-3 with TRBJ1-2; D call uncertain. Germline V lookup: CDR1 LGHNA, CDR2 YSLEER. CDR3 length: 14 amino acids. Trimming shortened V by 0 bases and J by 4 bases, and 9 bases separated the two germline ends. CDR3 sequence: CASSQDRTVYGYTF. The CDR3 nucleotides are TGCGCCAGCAGCCAAGATCGCACAGTCTATGGCTACACCTTC.

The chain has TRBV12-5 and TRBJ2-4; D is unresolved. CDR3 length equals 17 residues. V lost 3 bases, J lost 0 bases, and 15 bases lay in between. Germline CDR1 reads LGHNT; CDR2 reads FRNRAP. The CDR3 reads CASGLAYARIAKNIQYF. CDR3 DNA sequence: TGTGCTAGTGGTTTAGCGTACGCAAGGATAGCCAAAAACATTCAGTACTTC.

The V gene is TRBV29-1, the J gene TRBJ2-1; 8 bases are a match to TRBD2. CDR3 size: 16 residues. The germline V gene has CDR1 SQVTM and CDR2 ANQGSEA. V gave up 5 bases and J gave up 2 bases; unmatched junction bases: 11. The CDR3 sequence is CSVPPRGGGPYNEQFF. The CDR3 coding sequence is TGCAGCGTTCCACCCCGGGGGGGTGGGCCCTACAATGAGCAGTTCTTC.

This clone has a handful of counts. CDR3 nucleotides: TGTGCCAGCAGCGAGCCCTCTGGGGCCAACGTCCTGACTTTC. This gives the protein CASSEPSGANVLTF. This rearrangement joins TRBV7-2 to TRBJ2-6; D remains ambiguous. Germline-derived CDR1 and CDR2 are SGHTA and FQGNSA. The CDR3 extends over 14 amino acids. The V end lost 5 bases, the J end lost 0 bases, and 5 bases lay between the germline ends.

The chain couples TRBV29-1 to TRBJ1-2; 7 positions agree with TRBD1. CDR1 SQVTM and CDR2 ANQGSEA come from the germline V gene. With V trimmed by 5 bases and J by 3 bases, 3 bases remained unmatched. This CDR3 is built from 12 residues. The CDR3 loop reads CSVSDRDYGYTF. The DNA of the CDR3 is TGCAGCGTTAGCGACAGGGACTATGGCTACACCTTC.

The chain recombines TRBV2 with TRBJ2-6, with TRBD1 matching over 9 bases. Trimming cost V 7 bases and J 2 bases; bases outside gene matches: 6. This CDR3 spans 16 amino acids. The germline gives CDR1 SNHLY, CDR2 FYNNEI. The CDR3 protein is CASMGQGYAGANVLTF. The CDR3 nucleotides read TGTGCCAGCATGGGACAGGGTTATGCTGGGGCCAACGTCCTGACTTTC.

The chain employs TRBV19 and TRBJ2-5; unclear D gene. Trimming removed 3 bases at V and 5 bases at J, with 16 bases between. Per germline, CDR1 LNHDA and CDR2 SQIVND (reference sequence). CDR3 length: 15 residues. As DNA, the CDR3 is TGTGCCAGTAGTATCGGGCTGAGTCCAGCGGAGACCCAGTACTTC. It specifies CASSIGLSPAETQYF.

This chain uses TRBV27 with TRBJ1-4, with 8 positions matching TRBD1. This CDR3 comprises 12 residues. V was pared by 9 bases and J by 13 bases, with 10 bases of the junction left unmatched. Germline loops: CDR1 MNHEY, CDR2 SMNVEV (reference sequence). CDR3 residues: CASMDRDRRLFF. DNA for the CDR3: TGTGCCAGTATGGACAGGGACAGAAGACTGTTTTTT.

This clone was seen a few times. The CDR3 nucleotides are TGCGCCAGCAGCCAAGACCTAGCGGTCACCGGGGAGCTGTTTTTT. This encodes CASSQDLAVTGELFF. The J gene is TRBJ2-2, the V gene TRBV4-3, with 7 bases aligning to TRBD2. The CDR3 has 15 amino acids. Unmatched junction bases numbered 2, after V lost 0 bases and J lost 4 bases. Germline-derived CDR1 and CDR2 are LGHNA and YSLEER.

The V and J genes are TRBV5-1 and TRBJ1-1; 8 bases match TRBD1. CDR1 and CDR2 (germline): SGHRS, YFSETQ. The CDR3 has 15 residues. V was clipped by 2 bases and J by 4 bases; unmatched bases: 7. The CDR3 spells CASSFPDRVGTEAFF. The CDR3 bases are TGCGCCAGCAGCTTCCCGGACAGGGTAGGCACTGAAGCTTTCTTT. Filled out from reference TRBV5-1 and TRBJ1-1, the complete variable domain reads KAGVTQTPRYLIKTRGQQVTLSCSPISGHRSVSWYQQTPGQGLQFLFEYFSETQRNKGNFPGRFSGRQFSNSRSEMNVSTLELGDSALYLCASSFPDRVGTEAFFGQGTRLTVV.

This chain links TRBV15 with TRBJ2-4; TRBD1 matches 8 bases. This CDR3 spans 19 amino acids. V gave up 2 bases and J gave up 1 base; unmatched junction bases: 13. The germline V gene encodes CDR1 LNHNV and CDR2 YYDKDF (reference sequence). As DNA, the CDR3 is TGTGCCACCAGCAGACTTCAGGGGGCCGGGGGCTTGGCCAAAAACATTCAGTACTTC. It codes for CATSRLQGAGGLAKNIQYF.

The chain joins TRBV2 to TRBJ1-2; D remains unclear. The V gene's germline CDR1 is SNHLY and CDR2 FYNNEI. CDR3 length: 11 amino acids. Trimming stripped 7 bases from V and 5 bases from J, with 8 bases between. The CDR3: CASTQQYGYTF. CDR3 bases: TGTGCCAGCACGCAGCAGTATGGCTACACCTTC.

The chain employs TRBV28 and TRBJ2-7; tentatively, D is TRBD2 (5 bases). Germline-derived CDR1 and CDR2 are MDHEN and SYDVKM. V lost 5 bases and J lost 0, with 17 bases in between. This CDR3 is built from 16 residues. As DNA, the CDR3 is TGTGCCAGCAGTCCCCGCATGAGGAGGTCCTCCTACGAGCAGTACTTC. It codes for CASSPRMRRSSYEQYF.

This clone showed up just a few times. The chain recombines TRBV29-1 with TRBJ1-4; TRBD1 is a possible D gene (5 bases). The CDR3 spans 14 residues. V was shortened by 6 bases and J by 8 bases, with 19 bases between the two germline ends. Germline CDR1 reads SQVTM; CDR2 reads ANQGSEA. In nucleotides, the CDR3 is TGCAGCGTAACCCTCGGACAAATGAGGGAAAAACTGTTTTTT. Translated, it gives CSVTLGQMREKLFF. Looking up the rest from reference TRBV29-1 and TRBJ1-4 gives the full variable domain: SAVISQKPSRDICQRGTSLTIQCQVDSQVTMMFWYRQQPGQSLTLIATANQGSEATYESGFVIDKFPISRPNLTFSTLTVSNMSPEDSSIYLCSVTLGQMREKLFFGSGTQLSVL.

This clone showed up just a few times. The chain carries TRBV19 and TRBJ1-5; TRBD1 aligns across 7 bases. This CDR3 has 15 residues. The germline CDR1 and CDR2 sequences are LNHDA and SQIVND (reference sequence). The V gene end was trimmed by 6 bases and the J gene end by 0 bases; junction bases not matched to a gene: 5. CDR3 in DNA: TGTGCCAGTAGCGGCACAGGGGATAGCAATCAGCCCCAGCATTTT. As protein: CASSGTGDSNQPQHF.

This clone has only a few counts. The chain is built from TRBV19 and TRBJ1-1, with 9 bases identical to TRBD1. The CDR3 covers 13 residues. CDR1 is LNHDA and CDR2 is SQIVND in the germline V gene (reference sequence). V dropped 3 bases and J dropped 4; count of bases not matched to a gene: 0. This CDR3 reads CASSMGQGTEAFF. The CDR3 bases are TGTGCCAGTAGTATGGGACAGGGCACTGAAGCTTTCTTT. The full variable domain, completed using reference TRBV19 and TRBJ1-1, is DGGITQSPKYLFRKEGQNVTLSCEQNLNHDAMYWYRQDPGQGLRLIYYSQIVNDFQKGDIAEGYSVSREKKESFPLTVTSAQKNPTAFYLCASSMGQGTEAFFGQGTRLTVV.

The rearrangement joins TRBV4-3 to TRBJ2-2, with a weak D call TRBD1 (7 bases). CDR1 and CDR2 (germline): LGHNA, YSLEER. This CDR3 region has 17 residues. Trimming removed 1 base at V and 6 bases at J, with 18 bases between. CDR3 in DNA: TGCGCCAGCAGCCAAGCTGCAGGGGGAGGTCTCCCCGGGGAGCTGTTTTTT. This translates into CASSQAAGGGLPGELFF.

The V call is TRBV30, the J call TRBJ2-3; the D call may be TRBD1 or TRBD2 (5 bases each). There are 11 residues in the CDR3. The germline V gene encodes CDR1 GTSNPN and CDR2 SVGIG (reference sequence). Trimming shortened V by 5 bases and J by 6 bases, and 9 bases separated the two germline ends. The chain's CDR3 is CAWWGGDTQYF. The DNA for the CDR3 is TGTGCCTGGTGGGGCGGGGATACGCAGTATTTT.

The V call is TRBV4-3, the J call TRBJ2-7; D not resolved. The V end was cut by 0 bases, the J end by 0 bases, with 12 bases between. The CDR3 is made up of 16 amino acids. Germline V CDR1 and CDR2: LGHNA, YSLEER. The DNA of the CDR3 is TGCGCCAGCAGCCAAGATCTTGAACGACTCTCCTACGAGCAGTACTTC. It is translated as CASSQDLERLSYEQYF.

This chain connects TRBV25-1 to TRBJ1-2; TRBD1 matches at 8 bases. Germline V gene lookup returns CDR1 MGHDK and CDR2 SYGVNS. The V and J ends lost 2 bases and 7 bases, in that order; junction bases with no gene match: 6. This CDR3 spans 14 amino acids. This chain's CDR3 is CASSEGGTGGGYTF. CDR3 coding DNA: TGTGCCAGCAGTGAAGGGGGAACAGGGGGTGGCTACACCTTC.

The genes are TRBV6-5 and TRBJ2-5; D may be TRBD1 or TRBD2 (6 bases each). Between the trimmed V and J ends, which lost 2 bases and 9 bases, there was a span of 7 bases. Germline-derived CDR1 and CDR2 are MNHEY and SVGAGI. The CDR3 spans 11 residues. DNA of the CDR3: TGTGCCAGCAGTTACAGGGGGGCCCAGTACTTC. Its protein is CASSYRGAQYF.

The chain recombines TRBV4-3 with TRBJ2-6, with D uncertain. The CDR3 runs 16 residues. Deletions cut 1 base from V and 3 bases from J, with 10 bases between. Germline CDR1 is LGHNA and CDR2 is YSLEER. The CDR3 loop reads CASSQAKGYGANVLTF. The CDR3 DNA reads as TGCGCCAGCAGCCAAGCGAAGGGATATGGGGCCAACGTCCTGACTTTC.

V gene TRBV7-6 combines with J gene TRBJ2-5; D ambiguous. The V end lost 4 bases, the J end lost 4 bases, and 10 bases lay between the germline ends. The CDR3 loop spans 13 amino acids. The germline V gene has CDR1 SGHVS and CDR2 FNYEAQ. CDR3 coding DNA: TGTGCCAGCAGCTCGGTGGCCGTAGAGACCCAGTACTTC. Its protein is CASSSVAVETQYF.

The CDR3 spells CASSARAGELFF. The DNA of the CDR3 is TGTGCCAGCAGTGCAAGGGCCGGGGAGCTGTTTTTT. V and J are TRBV28 and TRBJ2-2; D remains unclear. Germline values: CDR1 MDHEN, CDR2 SYDVKM. V shed 5 bases and J shed 6 bases, with 7 bases lying between them. There are 12 residues in the CDR3. The complete variable domain, with remaining parts taken from reference TRBV28 and TRBJ2-2, reads DVKVTQSSRYLVKRTGEKVFLECVQDMDHENMFWYRQDPGLGLRLIYFSYDVKMKEKGDIPEGYSVSREKKERFSLILESASTNQTSMYLCASSARAGELFFGEGSRLTVL.

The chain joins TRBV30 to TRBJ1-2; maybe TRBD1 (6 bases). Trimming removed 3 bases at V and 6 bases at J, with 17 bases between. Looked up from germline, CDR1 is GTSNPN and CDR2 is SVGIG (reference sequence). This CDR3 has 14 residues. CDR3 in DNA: TGTGCCTGGAGCCTCGCAGGGGCAGGGGATGGCTACACCTTC. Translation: CAWSLAGAGDGYTF. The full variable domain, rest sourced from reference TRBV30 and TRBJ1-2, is SQTIHQWPATLVQPVGSPLSLECTVEGTSNPNLYWYRQAAGRGLQLLFYSVGIGQISSEVPQNLSASRPQDRQFILSSKKLLLSDSGFYLCAWSLAGAGDGYTFGSGTRLTVV.

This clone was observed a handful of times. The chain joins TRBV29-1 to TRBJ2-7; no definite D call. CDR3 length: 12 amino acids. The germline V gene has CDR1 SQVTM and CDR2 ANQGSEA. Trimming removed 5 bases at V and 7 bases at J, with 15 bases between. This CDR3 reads CSVLTTLGEQYF. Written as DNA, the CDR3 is TGCAGCGTTCTGACCACCTTGGGGGAGCAGTACTTC.

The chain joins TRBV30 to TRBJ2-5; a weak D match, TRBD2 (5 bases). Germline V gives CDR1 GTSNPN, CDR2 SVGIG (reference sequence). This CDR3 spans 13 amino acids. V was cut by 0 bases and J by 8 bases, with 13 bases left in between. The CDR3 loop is CAWSVLNGKTQYF. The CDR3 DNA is TGTGCCTGGAGTGTACTGAACGGGAAAACCCAGTACTTC.

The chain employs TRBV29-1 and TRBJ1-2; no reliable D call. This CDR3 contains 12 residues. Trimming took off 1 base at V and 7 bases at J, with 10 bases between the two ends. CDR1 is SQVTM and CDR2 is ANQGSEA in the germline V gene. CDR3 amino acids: CSVEGQVGGYTF. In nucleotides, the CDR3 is TGCAGCGTTGAAGGGCAGGTTGGTGGCTACACCTTC.